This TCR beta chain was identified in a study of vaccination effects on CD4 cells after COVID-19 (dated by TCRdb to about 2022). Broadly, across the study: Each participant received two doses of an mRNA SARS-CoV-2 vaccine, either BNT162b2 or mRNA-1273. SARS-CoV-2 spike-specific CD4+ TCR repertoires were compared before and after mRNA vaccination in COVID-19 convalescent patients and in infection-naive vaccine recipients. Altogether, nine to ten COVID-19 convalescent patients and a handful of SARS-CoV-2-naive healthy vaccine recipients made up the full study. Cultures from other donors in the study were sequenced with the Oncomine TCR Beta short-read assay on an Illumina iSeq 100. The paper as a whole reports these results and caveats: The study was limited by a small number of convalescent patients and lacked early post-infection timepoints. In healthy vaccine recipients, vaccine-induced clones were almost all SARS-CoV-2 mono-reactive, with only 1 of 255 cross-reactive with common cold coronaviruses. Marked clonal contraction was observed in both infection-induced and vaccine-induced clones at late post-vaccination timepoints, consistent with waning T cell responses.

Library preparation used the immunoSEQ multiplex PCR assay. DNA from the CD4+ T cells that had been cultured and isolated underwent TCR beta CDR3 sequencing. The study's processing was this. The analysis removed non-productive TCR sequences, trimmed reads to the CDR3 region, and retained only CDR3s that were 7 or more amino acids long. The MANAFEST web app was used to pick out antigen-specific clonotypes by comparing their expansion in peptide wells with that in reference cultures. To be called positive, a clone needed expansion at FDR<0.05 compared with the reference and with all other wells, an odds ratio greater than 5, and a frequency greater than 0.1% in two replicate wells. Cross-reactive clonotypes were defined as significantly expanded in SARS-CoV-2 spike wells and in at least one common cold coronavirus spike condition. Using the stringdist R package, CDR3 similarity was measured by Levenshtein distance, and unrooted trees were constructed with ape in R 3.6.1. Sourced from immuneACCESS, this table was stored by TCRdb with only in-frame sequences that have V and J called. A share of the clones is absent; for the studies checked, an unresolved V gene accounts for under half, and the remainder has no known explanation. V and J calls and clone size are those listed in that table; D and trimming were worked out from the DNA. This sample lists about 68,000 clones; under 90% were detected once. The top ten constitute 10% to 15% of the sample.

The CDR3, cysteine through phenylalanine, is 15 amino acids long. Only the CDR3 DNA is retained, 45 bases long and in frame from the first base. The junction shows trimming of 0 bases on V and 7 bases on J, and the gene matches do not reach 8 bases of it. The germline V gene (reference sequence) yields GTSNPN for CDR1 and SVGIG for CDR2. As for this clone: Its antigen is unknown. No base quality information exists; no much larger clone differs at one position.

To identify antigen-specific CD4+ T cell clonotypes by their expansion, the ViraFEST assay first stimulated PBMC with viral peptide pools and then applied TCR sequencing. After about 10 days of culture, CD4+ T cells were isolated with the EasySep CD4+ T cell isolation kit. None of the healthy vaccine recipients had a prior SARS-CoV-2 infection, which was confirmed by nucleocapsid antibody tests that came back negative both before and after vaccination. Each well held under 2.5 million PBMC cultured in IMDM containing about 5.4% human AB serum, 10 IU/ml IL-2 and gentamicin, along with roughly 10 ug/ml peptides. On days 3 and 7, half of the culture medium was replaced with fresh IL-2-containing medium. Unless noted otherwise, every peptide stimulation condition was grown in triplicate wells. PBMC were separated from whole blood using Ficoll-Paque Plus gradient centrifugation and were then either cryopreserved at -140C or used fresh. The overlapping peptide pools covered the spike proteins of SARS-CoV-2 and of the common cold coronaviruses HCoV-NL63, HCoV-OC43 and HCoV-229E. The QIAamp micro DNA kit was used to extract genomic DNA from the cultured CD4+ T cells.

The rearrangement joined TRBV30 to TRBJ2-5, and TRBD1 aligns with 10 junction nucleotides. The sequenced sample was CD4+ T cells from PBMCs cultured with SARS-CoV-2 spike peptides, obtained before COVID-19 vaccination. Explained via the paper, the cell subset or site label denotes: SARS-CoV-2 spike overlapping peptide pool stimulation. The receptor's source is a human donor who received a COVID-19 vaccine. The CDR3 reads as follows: CAWSVQGQGIGTQYF. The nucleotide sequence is TGTGCCTGGAGTGTACAGGGACAGGGGATAGGGACCCAGTACTTC.